Shown below are 19 T cell receptor beta chains from a single sample sequenced in a study of OX40 agonist ivuxolimab in advanced cancers. Data came from immunoSEQ multiplex PCR; TCRdb stores just in-frame clones and leaves some out. The table has over 90,000 clones, almost 90% seen once; the top ten hold around 0.16%. The sample in question was CD4+ or CD8+ T cells sorted from blood, obtained in a trial of the OX40 agonist ivuxolimab. The receptors here all came from an adult with an advanced solid tumor such as melanoma, head and neck, liver or kidney cancer.

This clone was picked up a small number of times. The genes are TRBV7-9 and TRBJ2-7, with no clear D. Germline loops: CDR1 SEHNR, CDR2 FQNEAQ (reference sequence). V was cut by 1 base and J by 5 bases, with 15 bases left in between. The CDR3 is 15 residues long. The CDR3 spells CASSLEPWVPDEQYF. The CDR3 bases are TGTGCCAGCAGCTTAGAACCTTGGGTACCGGACGAGCAGTACTTC.

The chain carries TRBV5-1 and TRBJ2-7; perhaps TRBD1 as D (6 bases). Per the germline V gene, CDR1 is SGHRS and CDR2 is YFSETQ. The CDR3 loop spans 15 amino acids. V was clipped by 4 bases and J by 3 bases, with 17 bases between them. The CDR3 sequence is CASSGATGTFYEQYF. The CDR3 coding sequence is TGCGCCAGCAGCGGTGCCACCGGGACATTCTACGAGCAGTACTTC.

The chain couples TRBV5-1 to TRBJ2-2; the D is unclear. V lost 3 bases and J lost 0, with 6 bases in between. Germline values: CDR1 SGHRS, CDR2 YFSETQ. This CDR3 has 14 amino acids. DNA for the CDR3: TGCGCCAGCAGCTCCGAGCCGAACACCGGGGAGCTGTTTTTT. The encoded protein is CASSSEPNTGELFF.

This rearrangement joins TRBV15 to TRBJ1-2, with 10 bases that match TRBD1. This CDR3 contains 14 residues. V was clipped by 4 bases and J by 8 bases; unmatched bases: 7. Germline-derived CDR1 and CDR2 are LNHNV and YYDKDF (reference sequence). The CDR3 region has the DNA TGTGCCACCAGCACCAGACAGGGGGCCGGGGGCTACACCTTC. It yields the protein CATSTRQGAGGYTF.

The chain recombines TRBV2 with TRBJ1-1; tentative D call: TRBD1 (5 bases). V lost 4 bases and J 11 bases, leaving 14 bases between the germline ends. The CDR3 has 12 amino acids. Germline V gene sequence: CDR1 SNHLY, CDR2 FYNNEI. The CDR3: CASSVVSGTAFF. CDR3 nucleotides: TGTGCCAGCAGTGTAGTTTCGGGGACGGCTTTCTTT.

This CDR3 is CASRGTAVENIQYF. The CDR3 region has the DNA TGTGCCAGCCGAGGGACAGCGGTCGAAAACATTCAGTACTTC. The chain joins TRBV28 to TRBJ2-4; 7 nucleotides match TRBD1. The junction had 9 bases not matched to a gene; V was cut back by 8 bases and J by 5 bases. Germline CDR1 MDHEN, CDR2 SYDVKM. This CDR3 has 14 amino acids.

The DNA for the CDR3 is TGTGCCAGCTCAATGGGCTACGAGCAGTACTTC. It is translated as CASSMGYEQYF. This chain joins TRBV27 and TRBJ2-7; no clear D gene. CDR1 and CDR2 from the germline V gene are MNHEY and SMNVEV (reference sequence). The CDR3 has 11 amino acids. The ends were cut back, 8 bases at V and 3 bases at J, with 8 bases in the middle.

This clone has a single count. The chain uses TRBV7-8 and TRBJ1-5; 8 bases align to TRBD1. CDR3 length equals 16 residues. Germline V gene data show CDR1 as SGHVS and CDR2 as FQNEAQ. V trimming: 5 bases; J trimming: 0 bases; junction bases outside the gene matches: 6. CDR3 in DNA: TGTGCCAGCAGCCCGGGGACAGGCAGTAGCAATCAGCCCCAGCATTTT. Translated, it gives CASSPGTGSSNQPQHF.

The table lists this clone with a count of one. The CDR3 DNA sequence: TGTGCCAGCAGTAGACGGACAGGGGGCACAGATACGCAGTATTTT. Translation: CASSRRTGGTDTQYF. The V and J genes are TRBV5-4 and TRBJ2-3, with 9 bases fitting TRBD1. The CDR3 loop spans 15 amino acids. Germline-derived CDR1 and CDR2 are SGHNT and YYREEE (reference sequence). The trim removed 5 bases at V and 1 base at J, leaving 5 bases unmatched.

The chain combines TRBV11-2 with TRBJ2-3, with TRBD1 identical over 10 bases. The CDR3 covers 15 residues. Unmatched junction bases numbered 3, after V lost 2 bases and J lost 4 bases. The V gene's germline CDR1 is SGHAT and CDR2 FQNNGV. This chain's CDR3 is CASSLWTGGSDTQYF. CDR3 sequence (DNA): TGTGCCAGCAGCTTATGGACAGGGGGGTCAGATACGCAGTATTTT.

The genes are TRBV30 and TRBJ2-3, with a tentative D call TRBD1 (6 bases). The V end was cut by 0 bases, the J end by 3 bases, with 13 bases between. Germline V CDR1 and CDR2: GTSNPN, SVGIG (reference sequence). CDR3 length: 15 residues. CDR3 DNA: TGTGCCTGGAGTGTACCCAGGGGCGGAACAGATACGCAGTATTTT. Protein product: CAWSVPRGGTDTQYF.

The chain recombines TRBV29-1 with TRBJ2-5; possibly TRBD2 for D (5 bases). The CDR3 sequence is 13 residues long. Trimming stripped 4 bases from V and 1 base from J, with 10 bases between. Germline values: CDR1 SQVTM, CDR2 ANQGSEA. CDR3 amino acids: CSVGRGSQETQYF. In DNA, the CDR3 is TGCAGCGTTGGTCGGGGAAGCCAAGAGACCCAGTACTTC. Drawing the rest from reference TRBV29-1 and TRBJ2-5, the complete variable domain is SAVISQKPSRDICQRGTSLTIQCQVDSQVTMMFWYRQQPGQSLTLIATANQGSEATYESGFVIDKFPISRPNLTFSTLTVSNMSPEDSSIYLCSVGRGSQETQYFGPGTRLLVL.

The rearrangement links TRBV7-9 to TRBJ1-4; D possibly corresponds to TRBD1 (5 bases). Looked up from germline, CDR1 is SEHNR and CDR2 is FQNEAQ (reference sequence). The germline V and J ends were trimmed by 4 bases and 5 bases, with 8 bases remaining between them. The length of the CDR3 is 13 residues. This CDR3 is CASSSTENEKLFF. The DNA of the CDR3 is TGTGCCAGCAGCTCGACAGAAAATGAAAAACTGTTTTTT.

V usage is TRBV6-1 and J usage is TRBJ1-1; no definite D call. The V gene's germline CDR1 is MNHNS and CDR2 SASEGT. V was clipped by 10 bases and J by 1 base, with 4 bases between them. The CDR3 loop spans 10 amino acids. The CDR3 spells CATRNTEAFF. The CDR3 DNA follows: TGTGCCACACGGAACACTGAAGCTTTCTTT.

V usage is TRBV19 and J usage is TRBJ1-1; weak D call: TRBD1 (5 bases). The CDR3 loop spans 14 amino acids. With 5 bases removed from V and 4 bases from J, the gap between germline ends came to 14 bases. Germline assignment: CDR1 LNHDA and CDR2 SQIVND (reference sequence). The CDR3 bases are TGTGCCAGTAGTTCTCAGAGGGGACGCACTGAAGCTTTCTTT. This codes for CASSSQRGRTEAFF.

The CDR3 DNA sequence: TGTGCCAGTCGGACTAGCGGGGGGACTTTAAGAAGCACAGATACGCAGTATTTT. It encodes CASRTSGGTLRSTDTQYF. V usage is TRBV19 and J usage is TRBJ2-3; 14 bases are shared with TRBD2. Germline loops: CDR1 LNHDA, CDR2 SQIVND (reference sequence). The CDR3 extends over 18 amino acids. With 8 bases clipped from V and 0 bases from J, the junction kept 10 bases outside the gene matches.

J is TRBJ2-7 and V is TRBV5-6; 9 nucleotides align to TRBD2. V was clipped by 0 bases and J by 0 bases; unmatched bases: 7. There are 17 residues in the CDR3. Looked up from germline, CDR1 is SGHDT and CDR2 is YYEEEE. The CDR3 loop reads CASSLGALAGNSYEQYF. The CDR3 DNA sequence: TGTGCCAGCAGCTTGGGAGCTCTAGCGGGGAACTCCTACGAGCAGTACTTC. The full variable domain, in which reference TRBV5-6 and TRBJ2-7 provide the parts outside the CDR3, is DAGVTQSPTHLIKTRGQQVTLRCSPKSGHDTVSWYQQALGQGPQFIFQYYEEEERQRGNFPDRFSGHQFPNYSSELNVNALLLGDSALYLCASSLGALAGNSYEQYFGPGTRLTVT.

V is TRBV5-6 and J is TRBJ2-5, with D perhaps matching TRBD1 (6 bases). V lost 0 bases and J 1 base, leaving 10 bases between the germline ends. Per germline, CDR1 SGHDT and CDR2 YYEEEE. The length of the CDR3 is 15 residues. This CDR3 reads CASSLVGQLQETQYF. CDR3 sequence (DNA): TGTGCCAGCAGCTTGGTTGGACAGCTCCAAGAGACCCAGTACTTC.

Details on this clone: The sample carries other DNA sequences with the same CDR3. The CDR3 is CASSIVGSNQPQHF. CDR3 bases: TGTGCCAGTAGTATCGTGGGTAGCAATCAGCCCCAGCATTTT. The chain couples TRBV19 to TRBJ1-5, with D uncertain. Trimming stripped 3 bases from V and 0 bases from J, with 6 bases between. Germline CDR1 and CDR2: LNHDA and SQIVND (reference sequence). This CDR3 is built from 14 residues.